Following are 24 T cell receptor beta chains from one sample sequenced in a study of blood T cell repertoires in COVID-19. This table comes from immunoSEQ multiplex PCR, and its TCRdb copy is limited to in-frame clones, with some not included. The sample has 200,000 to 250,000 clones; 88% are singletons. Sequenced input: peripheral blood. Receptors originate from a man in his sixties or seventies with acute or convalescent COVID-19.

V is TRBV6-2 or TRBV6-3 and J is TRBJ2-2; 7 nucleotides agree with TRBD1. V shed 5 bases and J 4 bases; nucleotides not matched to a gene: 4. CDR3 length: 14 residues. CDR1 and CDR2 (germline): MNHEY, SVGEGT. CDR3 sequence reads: CASSTNRGTGELFF. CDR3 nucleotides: TGTGCCAGCAGTACTAACAGGGGCACCGGGGAGCTGTTTTTT.

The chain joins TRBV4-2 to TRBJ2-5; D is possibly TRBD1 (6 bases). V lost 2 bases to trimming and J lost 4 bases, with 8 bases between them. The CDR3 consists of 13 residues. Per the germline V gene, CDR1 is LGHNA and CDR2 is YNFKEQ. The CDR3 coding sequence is TGTGCCAGCAGCCAAACAGGGTCAGAGACCCAGTACTTC. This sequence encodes CASSQTGSETQYF.

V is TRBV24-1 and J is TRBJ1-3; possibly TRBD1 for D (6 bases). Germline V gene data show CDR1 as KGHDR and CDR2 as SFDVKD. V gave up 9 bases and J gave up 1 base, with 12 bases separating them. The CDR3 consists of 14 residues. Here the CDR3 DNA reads TGTGCCACCTCGGGGGGGCCTTCTGGAAACACCATATATTTT. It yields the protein CATSGGPSGNTIYF.

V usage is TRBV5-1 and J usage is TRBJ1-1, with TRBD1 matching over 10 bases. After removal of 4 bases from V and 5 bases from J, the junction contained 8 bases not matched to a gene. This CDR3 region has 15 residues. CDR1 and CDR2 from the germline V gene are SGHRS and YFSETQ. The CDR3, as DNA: TGCGCCAGCAGCGCGGGACAGGGGAGGGAAACTGAAGCTTTCTTT. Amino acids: CASSAGQGRETEAFF.

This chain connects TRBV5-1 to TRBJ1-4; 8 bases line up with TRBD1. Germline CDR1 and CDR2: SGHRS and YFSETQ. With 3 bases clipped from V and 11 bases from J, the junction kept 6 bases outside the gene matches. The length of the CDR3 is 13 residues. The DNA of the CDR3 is TGCGCCAGCAGCTCCGGACAGGGAGGGAAACTGTTTTTT. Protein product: CASSSGQGGKLFF. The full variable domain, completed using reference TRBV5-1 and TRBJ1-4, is KAGVTQTPRYLIKTRGQQVTLSCSPISGHRSVSWYQQTPGQGLQFLFEYFSETQRNKGNFPGRFSGRQFSNSRSEMNVSTLELGDSALYLCASSSGQGGKLFFGSGTQLSVL.

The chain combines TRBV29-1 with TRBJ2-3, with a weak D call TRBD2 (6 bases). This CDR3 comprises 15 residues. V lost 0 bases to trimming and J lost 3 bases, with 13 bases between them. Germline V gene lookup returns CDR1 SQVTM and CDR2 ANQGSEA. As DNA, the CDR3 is TGCAGCGTTGAAGATGGGAGTCTAGCGACAGATACGCAGTATTTT. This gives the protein CSVEDGSLATDTQYF.

The CDR3 region is CASSLTGLESYEQYF. CDR3 DNA sequence: TGTGCCAGCAGTTTGACAGGGTTGGAATCCTACGAGCAGTACTTC. This chain joins TRBV28 and TRBJ2-7; 7 positions agree with TRBD1. The germline V gene encodes CDR1 MDHEN and CDR2 SYDVKM. V was clipped by 3 bases and J by 1 base; unmatched bases: 6. This CDR3 comprises 15 residues.

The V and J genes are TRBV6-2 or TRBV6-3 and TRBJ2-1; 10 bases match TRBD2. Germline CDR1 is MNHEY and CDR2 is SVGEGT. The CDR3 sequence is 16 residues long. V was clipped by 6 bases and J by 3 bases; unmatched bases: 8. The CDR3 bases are TGTGCCAGCAGCCCTGGACTAGCGGTTAACTACAATGAGCAGTTCTTC. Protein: CASSPGLAVNYNEQFF.

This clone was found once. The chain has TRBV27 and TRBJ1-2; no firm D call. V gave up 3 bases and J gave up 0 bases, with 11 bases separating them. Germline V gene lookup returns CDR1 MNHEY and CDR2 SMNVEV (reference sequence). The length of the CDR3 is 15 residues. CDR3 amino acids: CASSFALNTNYGYTF. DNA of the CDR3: TGTGCCAGCAGTTTCGCCCTGAACACTAACTATGGCTACACCTTC.

The CDR3 bases are TGTGCCAGCAGTTTGCGACAGGGGCGAAGGGAGTTCTTC. Translation gives CASSLRQGRREFF. The chain carries TRBV27 and TRBJ2-1, with 8 bases fitting TRBD1. Germline V CDR1 and CDR2: MNHEY, SMNVEV (reference sequence). V lost 3 bases to trimming and J lost 14 bases; unmatched junction nucleotides: 9. CDR3 length equals 13 residues.

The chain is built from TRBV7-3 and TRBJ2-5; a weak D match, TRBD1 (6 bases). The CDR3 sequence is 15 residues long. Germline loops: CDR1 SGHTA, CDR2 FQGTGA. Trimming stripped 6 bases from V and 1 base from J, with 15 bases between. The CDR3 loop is CASRSSGALQETQYF. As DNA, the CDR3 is TGTGCCAGCAGGTCGTCAGGGGCCCTCCAAGAGACCCAGTACTTC.

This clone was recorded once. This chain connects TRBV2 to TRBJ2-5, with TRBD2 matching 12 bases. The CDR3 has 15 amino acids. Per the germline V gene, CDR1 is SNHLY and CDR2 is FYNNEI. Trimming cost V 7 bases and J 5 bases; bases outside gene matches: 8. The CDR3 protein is CASNLAGGLWETQYF. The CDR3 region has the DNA TGTGCCAGCAATCTAGCGGGAGGGCTGTGGGAGACCCAGTACTTC.

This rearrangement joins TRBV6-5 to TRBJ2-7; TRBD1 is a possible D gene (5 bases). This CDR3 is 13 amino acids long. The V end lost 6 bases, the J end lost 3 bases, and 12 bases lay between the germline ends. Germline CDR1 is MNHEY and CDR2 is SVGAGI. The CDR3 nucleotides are TGTGCCAGCAGCGTGACAGTTTACTACGAGCAGTACTTC. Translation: CASSVTVYYEQYF.

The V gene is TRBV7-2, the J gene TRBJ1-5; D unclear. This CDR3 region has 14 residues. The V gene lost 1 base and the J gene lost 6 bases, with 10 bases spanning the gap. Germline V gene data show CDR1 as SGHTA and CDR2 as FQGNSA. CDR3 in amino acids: CASSLVYRGQPQHF. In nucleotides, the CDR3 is TGTGCCAGCAGCTTAGTTTACCGGGGTCAGCCCCAGCATTTT.

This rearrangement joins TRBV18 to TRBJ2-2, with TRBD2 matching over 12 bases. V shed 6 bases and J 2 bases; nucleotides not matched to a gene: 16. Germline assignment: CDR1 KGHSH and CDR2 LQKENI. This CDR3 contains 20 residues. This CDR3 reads CASSRGTQTSGRSNTGELFF. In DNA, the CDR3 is TGTGCCAGCTCGCGCGGGACCCAGACTAGCGGGAGATCCAACACCGGGGAGCTGTTTTTT.

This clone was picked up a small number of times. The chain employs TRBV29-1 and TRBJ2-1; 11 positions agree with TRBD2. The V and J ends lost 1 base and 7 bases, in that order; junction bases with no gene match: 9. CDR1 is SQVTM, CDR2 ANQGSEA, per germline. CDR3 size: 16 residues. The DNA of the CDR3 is TGCAGCGTTGAAGGGGGGGCTAGCGGGAGGTGGAATGAGCAGTTCTTC. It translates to CSVEGGASGRWNEQFF.

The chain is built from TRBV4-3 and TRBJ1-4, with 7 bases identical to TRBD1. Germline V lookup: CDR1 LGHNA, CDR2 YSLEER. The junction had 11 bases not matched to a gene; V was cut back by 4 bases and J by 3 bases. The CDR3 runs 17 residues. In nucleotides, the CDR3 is TGCGCCAGCAGCCGCGACAGGGACCAGGCCCCTAATGAAAAACTGTTTTTT. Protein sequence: CASSRDRDQAPNEKLFF.

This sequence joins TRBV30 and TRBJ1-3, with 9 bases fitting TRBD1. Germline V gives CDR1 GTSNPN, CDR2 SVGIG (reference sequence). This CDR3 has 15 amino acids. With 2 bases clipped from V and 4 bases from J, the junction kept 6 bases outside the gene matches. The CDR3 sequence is CAWSIGTGSGNTIYF. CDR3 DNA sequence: TGTGCCTGGAGTATCGGGACAGGGTCGGGAAACACCATATATTTT.

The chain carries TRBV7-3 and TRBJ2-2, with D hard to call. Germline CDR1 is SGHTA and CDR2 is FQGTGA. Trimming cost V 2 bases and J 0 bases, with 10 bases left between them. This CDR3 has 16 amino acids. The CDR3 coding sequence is TGTGCCAGCAGCTTACACGCGCCCTCGAACACCGGGGAGCTGTTTTTT. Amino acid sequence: CASSLHAPSNTGELFF.

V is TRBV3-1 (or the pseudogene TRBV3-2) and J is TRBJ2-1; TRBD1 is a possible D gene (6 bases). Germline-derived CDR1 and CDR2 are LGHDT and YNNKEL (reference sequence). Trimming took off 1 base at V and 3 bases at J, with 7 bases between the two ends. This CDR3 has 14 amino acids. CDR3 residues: CASSQGTVYNEQFF. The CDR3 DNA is TGTGCCAGCAGCCAAGGGACAGTCTACAATGAGCAGTTCTTC.

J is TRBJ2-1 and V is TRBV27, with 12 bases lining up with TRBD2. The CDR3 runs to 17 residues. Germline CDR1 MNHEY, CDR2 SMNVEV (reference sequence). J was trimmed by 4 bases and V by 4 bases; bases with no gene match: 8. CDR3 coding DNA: TGTGCCAGCAGTTCAAAGACTAGCGGGAGAACTTACAATGAGCAGTTCTTC. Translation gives CASSSKTSGRTYNEQFF.

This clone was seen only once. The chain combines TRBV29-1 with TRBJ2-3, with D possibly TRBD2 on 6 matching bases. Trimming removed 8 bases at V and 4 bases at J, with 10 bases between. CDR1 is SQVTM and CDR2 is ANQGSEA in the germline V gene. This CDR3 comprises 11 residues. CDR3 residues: CSMTSADTQYF. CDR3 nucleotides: TGCAGCATGACTAGTGCAGATACGCAGTATTTT.

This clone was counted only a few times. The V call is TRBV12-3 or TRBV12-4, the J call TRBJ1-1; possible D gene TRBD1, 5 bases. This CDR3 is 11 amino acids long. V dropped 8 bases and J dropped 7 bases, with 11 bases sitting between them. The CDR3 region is CASGRASEAFF. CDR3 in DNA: TGTGCCAGCGGCAGGGCCAGTGAAGCTTTCTTT.

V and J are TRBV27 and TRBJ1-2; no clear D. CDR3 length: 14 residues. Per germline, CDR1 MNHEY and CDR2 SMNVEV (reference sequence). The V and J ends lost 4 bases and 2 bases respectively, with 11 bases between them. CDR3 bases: TGTGCCAGCAGTTATGAGTACGCCAACTATGGCTACACCTTC. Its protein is CASSYEYANYGYTF.